The text below deals with one TCR beta chain. What it recognizes is unknown. The sample comes from a study of OX40 agonist ivuxolimab in advanced cancers. The wider study: All patients had ivuxolimab intravenously every 2 weeks at 0.01 to 10 mg/kg. Partial response was recorded in three patients: one hepatocellular carcinoma and two cutaneous melanoma cases. Anti-PD-1, anti-PD-L1 or anti-CTLA-4 therapy given earlier was allowed, and about 38% had some. Points from the study as a whole: Also present in some nonresponders was a low level of normalized T-cell clonal expansion.

The germline V and J ends were trimmed by 2 bases and 9 bases, with 12 bases remaining between them. The CDR3 loop spans 13 amino acids. Germline assignment: CDR1 SGDLS and CDR2 YYNGEE. Only in-frame clones appear in the TCRdb table, and some are missing; sequencing was by immunoSEQ multiplex PCR. The data contain fewer than 55,000 clones, 85% to 90% of them singletons. This clonotype was sampled from an adult with an advanced solid tumor such as melanoma, head and neck, liver or kidney cancer. The input for sequencing was CD4+ or CD8+ T cells sorted from blood, taken in a trial of the OX40 agonist ivuxolimab. This sequence joins TRBV9 and TRBJ2-1, with D perhaps TRBD2 (6 bases). The CDR3 reads CASSVDAGREQFF. Here the CDR3 DNA reads TGTGCCAGCAGCGTCGACGCGGGACGTGAGCAGTTCTTC.